This T cell receptor beta chain was observed in a study of T cell responses to AZD1222 COVID-19 vaccine. The V and J ends lost 5 bases and 2 bases, in that order; junction bases with no gene match: 4. Germline V gene sequence: CDR1 MDHEN, CDR2 SYDVKM. This CDR3 region has 15 residues. The repertoire was sequenced with immunoSEQ multiplex PCR; TCRdb's copy has only in-frame clones and lacks some. This sample yields about 100,000 clones, of which less than 90% are seen a single time; more than 1.5% belongs to the top ten. The input for sequencing was peripheral blood, taken on day 0 of AZD1222 vaccination. The chain carries TRBV28 and TRBJ2-7, with 12 nucleotides matching TRBD2. This receptor was taken from an adult in good health. In DNA form, the CDR3 reads TGTGCCAGCAGTCCTAGCGGGAGGGCCGCCTACGAGCAGTACTTC. Its translation is CASSPSGRAAYEQYF.